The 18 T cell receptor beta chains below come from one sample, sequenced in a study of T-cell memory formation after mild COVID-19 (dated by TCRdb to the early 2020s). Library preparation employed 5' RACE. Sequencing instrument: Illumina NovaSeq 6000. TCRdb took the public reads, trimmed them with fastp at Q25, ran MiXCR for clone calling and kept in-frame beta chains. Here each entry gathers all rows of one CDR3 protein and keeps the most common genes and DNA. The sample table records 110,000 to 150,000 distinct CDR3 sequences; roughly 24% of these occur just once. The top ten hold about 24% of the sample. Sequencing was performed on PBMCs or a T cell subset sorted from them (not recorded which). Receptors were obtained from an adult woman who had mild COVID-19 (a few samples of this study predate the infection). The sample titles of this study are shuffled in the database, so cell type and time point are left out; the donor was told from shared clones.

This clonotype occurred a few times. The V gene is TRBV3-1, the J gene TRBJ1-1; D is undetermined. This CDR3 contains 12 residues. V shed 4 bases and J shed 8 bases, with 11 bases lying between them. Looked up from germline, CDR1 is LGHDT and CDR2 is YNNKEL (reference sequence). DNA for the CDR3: TGTGCCAGCAGCCTAAGAGGAGGGGAAGCTTTCTTT. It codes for CASSLRGGEAFF. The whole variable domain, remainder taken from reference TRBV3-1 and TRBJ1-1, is DTAVSQTPKYLVTQMGNDKSIKCEQNLGHDTMYWYKQDSKKFLKIMFSYNNKELIINETVPNRFSPKSPDKAHLNLHINSLELGDSAVYFCASSLRGGEAFFGQGTRLTVV.

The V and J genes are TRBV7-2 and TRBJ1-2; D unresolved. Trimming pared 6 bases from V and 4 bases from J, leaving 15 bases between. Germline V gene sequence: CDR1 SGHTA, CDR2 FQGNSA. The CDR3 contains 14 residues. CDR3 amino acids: CASRPREGIYGYTF. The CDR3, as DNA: TGTGCCAGCAGACCAAGGGAGGGTATCTATGGCTACACCTTC.

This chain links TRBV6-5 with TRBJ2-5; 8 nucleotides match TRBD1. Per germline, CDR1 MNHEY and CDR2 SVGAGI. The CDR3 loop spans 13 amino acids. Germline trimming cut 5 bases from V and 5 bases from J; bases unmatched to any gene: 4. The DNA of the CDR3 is TGTGCCAGCAGTAACGACAGGGGCGAGACCCAGTACTTC. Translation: CASSNDRGETQYF.

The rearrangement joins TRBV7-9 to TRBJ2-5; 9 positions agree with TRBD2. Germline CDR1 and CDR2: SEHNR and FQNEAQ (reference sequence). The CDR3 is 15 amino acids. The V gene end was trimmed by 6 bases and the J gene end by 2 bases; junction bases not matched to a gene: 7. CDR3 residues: CASSSGLAEQETQYF. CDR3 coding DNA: TGTGCCAGCAGTTCGGGACTAGCAGAACAAGAGACCCAGTACTTC. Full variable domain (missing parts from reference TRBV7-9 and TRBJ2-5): DTGVSQNPRHKITKRGQNVTFRCDPISEHNRLYWYRQTLGQGPEFLTYFQNEAQLEKSRLLSDRFSAERPKGSFSTLEIQRTEQGDSAMYLCASSSGLAEQETQYFGPGTRLLVL.

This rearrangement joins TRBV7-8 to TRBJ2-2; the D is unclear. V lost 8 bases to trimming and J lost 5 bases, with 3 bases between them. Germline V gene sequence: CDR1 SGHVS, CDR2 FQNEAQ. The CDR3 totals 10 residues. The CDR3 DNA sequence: TGTGCCAGCGCAACCGGGGAGCTGTTTTTT. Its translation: CASATGELFF.

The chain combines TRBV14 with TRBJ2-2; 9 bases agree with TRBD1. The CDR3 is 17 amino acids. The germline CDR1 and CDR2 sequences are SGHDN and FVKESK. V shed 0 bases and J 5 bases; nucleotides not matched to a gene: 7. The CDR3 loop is CASSQEFNRGRTGELFF. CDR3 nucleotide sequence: TGTGCCAGCAGCCAAGAATTTAACAGGGGGCGGACCGGGGAGCTGTTTTTT.

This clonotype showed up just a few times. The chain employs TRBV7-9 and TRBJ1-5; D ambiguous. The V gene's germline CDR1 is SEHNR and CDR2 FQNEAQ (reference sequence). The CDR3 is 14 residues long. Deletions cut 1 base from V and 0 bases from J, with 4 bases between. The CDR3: CASSLGDSNQPQHF. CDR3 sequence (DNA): TGTGCCAGCAGCTTAGGGGATAGCAATCAGCCCCAGCATTTT.

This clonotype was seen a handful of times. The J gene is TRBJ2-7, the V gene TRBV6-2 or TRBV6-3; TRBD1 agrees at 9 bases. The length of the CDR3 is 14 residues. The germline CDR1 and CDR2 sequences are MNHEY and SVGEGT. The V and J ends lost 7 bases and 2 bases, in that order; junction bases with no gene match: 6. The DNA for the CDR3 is TGTGCCAGCACCTCCGGGACAGGGACCTACGAGCAGTACTTC. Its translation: CASTSGTGTYEQYF.

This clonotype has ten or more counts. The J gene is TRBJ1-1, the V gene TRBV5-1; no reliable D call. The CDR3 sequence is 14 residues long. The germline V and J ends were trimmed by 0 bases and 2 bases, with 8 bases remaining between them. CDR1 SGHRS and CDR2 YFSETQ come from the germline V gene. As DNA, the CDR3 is TGCGCCAGCAGCTTGGATGCCGCAAACACTGAAGCTTTCTTT. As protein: CASSLDAANTEAFF.

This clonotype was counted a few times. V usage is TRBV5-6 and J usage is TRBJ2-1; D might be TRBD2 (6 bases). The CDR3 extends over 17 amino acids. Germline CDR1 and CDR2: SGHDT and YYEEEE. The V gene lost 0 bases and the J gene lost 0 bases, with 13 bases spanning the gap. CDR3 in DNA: TGTGCCAGCAGCTTGGGGAGGGCCCCGAGCTCCTACAATGAGCAGTTCTTC. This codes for CASSLGRAPSSYNEQFF.

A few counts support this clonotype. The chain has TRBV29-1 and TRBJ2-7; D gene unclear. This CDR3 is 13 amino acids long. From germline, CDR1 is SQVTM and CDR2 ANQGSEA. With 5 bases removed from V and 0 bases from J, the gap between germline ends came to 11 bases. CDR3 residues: CSVRVTDSYEQYF. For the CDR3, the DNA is TGCAGCGTTCGGGTTACAGACTCCTACGAGCAGTACTTC.

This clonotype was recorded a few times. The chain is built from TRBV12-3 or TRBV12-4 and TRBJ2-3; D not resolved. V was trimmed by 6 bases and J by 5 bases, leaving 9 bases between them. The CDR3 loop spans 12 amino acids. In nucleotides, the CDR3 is TGTGCCAGCAGCGATCGGAGAGATACGCAGTATTTT. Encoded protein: CASSDRRDTQYF.

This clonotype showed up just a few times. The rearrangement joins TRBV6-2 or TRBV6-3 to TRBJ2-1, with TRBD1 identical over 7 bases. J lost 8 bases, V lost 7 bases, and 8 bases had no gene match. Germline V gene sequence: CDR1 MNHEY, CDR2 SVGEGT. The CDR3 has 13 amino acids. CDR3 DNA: TGTGCCAGCATAGAGCCGGGACAGCATGAGCAGTTCTTC. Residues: CASIEPGQHEQFF.

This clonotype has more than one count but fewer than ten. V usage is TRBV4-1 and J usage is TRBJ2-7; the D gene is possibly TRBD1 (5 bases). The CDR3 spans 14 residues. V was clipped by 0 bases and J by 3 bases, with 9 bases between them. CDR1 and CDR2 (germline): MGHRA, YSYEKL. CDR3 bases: TGCGCCAGCAGCCAAGAACGGCAGGGCTACGAGCAGTACTTC. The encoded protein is CASSQERQGYEQYF.

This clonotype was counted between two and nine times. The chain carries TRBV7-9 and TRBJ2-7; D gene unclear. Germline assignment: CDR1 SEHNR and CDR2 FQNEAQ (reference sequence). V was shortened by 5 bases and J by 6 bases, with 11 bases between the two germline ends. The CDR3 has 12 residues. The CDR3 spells CASSRPGGEQYF. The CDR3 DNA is TGTGCCAGCAGCCGGCCGGGCGGCGAGCAGTACTTC.

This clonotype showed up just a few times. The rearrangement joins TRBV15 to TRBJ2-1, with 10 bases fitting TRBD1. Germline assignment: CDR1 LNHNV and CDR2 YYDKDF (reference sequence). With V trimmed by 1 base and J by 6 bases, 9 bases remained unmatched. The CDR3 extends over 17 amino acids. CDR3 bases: TGTGCCACCAGCAGAGGACCGGGACAGGGGATGATCAATGAGCAGTTCTTC. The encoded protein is CATSRGPGQGMINEQFF.

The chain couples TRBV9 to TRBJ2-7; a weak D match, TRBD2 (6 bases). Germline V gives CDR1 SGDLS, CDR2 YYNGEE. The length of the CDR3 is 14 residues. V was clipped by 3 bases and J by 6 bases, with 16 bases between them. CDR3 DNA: TGTGCCAGCAGCGCTACTAGCTTCGGGCGCGAGCAGTACTTC. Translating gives CASSATSFGREQYF.

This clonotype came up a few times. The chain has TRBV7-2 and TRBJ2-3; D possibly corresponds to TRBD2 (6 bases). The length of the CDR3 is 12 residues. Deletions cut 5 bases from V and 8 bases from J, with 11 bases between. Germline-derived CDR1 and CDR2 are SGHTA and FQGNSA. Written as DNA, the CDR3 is TGTGCCAGCAGCCCCGAGGGAGGTACGCAGTATTTT. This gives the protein CASSPEGGTQYF.